This entry concerns a single TCR beta chain. These data come from a study of cytomegalovirus exposure and HLA in healthy donors. This CDR3 spans 17 amino acids. The trim removed 6 bases at V and 0 bases at J, leaving 13 bases unmatched. CDR1 and CDR2 (germline): MNHEY, SMNVEV (reference sequence). The PCR used 60 Vbeta and 13 Jbeta primers. Libraries were prepared by immunoSEQ multiplex PCR; TCRdb keeps only in-frame clonotypes and omits some of them. The listing contains under 200,000 clones. The chain combines TRBV27 with TRBJ1-1; 7 bases line up with TRBD1. The material sequenced was PBMCs. The sequence was obtained from a man younger than 45 in good health and CMV-seronegative. CDR3 nucleotide sequence: TGTGCCAGCAGACGACTCGGTGCAGGACAGGTGAACACTGAAGCTTTCTTT. It specifies CASRRLGAGQVNTEAFF.